Sequencing of this T cell receptor beta chain was carried out in a study of shared clonotypes between healthy human individuals. Study results and limitations: Blood alone was sampled, and tissue repertoires likely differ. Naive subsets generally had larger estimated richness than memory subsets.

Sequencing was at deep level. Per the original data handling: For the immunoSEQ data, sequences were junction-only without quality scores, so filtering differed. Profiling relied on immunoSEQ multiplex PCR, and the TCRdb table lists in-frame clones only, not all of them. V, J and clone size reflect that table, while D and trimming were determined from the DNA. The sample records roughly 2.1 million clones, just over 90% being singletons. Naive-designated CD8 cells lacked CD45RO, were positively enriched for CCR7, and omitted terminally differentiated effector memory CD45RA+ cells. CDR3 length equals 15 residues. CDR1 and CDR2 (germline): SGDLS, YYNGEE. The V and J ends lost 4 bases and 2 bases respectively, with 16 bases between them. For this clone: The antigen is not known.

Sequencing input: naive CD8+ T cells from PBMCs. This TCR came from a man aged 18 to 29 in good health. Some clones in this sample may be carry-over from other donors' samples. The genes are TRBV9 and TRBJ2-7; tentative D call: TRBD1 (5 bases). The CDR3 loop is CASSPQGVGAYEQYF. The CDR3 DNA reads as TGTGCCAGCAGCCCCCAAGGGGTTGGGGCCTACGAGCAGTACTTC.